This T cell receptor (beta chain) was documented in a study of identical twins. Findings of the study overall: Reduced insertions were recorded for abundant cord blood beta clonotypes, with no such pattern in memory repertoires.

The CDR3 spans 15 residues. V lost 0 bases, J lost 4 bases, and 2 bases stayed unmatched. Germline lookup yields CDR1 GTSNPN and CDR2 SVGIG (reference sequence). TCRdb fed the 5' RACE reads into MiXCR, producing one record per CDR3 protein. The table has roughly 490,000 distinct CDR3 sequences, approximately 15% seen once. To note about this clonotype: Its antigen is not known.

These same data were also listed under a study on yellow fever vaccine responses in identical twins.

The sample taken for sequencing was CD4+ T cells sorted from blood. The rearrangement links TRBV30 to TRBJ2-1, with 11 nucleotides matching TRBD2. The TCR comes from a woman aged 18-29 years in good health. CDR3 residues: CAWSVTSGGYNEQFF. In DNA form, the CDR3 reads TGTGCCTGGAGTGTAACTAGCGGGGGATACAATGAGCAGTTCTTC.